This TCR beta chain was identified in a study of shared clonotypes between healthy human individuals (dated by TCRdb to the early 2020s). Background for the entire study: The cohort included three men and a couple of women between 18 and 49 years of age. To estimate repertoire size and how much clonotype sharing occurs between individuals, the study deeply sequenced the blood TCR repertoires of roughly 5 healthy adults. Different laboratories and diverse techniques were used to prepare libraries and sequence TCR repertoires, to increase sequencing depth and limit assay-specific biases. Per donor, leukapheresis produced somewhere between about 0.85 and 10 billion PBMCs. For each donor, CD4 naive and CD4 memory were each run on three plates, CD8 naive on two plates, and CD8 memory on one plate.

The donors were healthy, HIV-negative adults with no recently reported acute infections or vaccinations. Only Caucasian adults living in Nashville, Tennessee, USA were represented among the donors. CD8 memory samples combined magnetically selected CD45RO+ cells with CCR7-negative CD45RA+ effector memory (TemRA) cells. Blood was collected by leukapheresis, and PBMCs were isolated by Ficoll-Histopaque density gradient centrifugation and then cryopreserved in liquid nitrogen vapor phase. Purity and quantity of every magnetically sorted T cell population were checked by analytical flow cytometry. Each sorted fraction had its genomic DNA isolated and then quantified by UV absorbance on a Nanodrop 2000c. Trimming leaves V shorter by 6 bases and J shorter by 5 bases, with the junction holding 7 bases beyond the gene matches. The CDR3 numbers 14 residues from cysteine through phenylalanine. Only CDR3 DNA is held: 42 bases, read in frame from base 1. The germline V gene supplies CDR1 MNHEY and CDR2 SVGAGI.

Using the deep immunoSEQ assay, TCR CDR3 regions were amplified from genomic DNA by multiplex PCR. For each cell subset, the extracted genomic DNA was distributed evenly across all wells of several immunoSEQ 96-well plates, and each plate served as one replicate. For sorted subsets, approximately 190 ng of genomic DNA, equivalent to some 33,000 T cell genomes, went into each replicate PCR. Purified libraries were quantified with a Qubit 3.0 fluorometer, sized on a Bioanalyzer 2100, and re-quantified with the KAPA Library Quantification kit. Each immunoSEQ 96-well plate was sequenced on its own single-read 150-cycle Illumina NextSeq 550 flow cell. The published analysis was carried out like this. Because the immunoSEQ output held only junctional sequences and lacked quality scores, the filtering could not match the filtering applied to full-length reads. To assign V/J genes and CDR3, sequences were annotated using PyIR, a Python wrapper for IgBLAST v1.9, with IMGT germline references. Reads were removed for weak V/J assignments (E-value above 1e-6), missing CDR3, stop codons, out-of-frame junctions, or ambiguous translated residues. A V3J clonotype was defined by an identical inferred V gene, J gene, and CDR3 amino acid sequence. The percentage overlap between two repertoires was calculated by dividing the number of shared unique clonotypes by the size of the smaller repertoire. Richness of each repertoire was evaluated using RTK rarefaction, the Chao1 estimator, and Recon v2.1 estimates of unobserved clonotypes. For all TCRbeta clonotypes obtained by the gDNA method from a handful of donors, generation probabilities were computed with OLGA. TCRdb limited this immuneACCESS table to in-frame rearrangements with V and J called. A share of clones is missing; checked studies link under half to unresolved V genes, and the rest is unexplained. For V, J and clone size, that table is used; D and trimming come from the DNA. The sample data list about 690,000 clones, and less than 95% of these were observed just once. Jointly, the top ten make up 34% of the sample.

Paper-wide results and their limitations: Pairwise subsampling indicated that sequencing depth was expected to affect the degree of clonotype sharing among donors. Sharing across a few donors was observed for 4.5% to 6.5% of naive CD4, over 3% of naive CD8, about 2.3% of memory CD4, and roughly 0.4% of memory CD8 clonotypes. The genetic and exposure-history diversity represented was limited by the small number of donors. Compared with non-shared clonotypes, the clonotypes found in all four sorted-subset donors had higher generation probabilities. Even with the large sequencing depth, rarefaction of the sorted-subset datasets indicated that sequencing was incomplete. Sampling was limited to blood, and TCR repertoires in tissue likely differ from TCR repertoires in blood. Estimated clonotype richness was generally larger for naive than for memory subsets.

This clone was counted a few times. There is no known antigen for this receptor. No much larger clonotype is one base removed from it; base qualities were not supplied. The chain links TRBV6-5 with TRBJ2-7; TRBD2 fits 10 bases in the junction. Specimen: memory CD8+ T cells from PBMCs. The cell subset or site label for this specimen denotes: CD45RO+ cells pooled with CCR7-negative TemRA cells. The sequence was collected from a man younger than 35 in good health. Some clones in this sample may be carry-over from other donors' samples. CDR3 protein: CASRIAGGLNEQYF. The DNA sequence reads TGTGCCAGCAGGATAGCGGGAGGTTTGAACGAGCAGTACTTC.